This TCR beta chain was identified during a study of T cells in Graves' hyperthyroidism and ophthalmopathy. V lost 5 bases and J lost 0; bases outside the gene matches: 14. From germline, CDR1 is GTSNPN and CDR2 SVGIG (reference sequence). The CDR3 is 17 amino acids. There were TCR beta CDR3 regions amplified from RNA transcripts. Researchers ran a first-round RT-PCR on the TCR CDR3 using the HTBI primer set. TCRdb processed the multiplex PCR reads anew with MiXCR; each CDR3 protein has one entry. The sample consists of under 800,000 distinct CDR3 sequences, approximately 14% of them appearing once. As for this clonotype: This may come from a read error, since a much larger clone is one base off. Because it lacks the conserved phenylalanine or tryptophan at the end, this CDR3 is likely a read error.

This chain connects TRBV30 to TRBJ2-7; 9 nucleotides match TRBD2. The receptor was derived from a woman under 30 with Graves' hyperthyroidism. Sequenced: blood. The CDR3 bases are TGTGCCTGGCGACCCCCGGGACTAGCCGACAGCTCCTACGAGCAGTACTTA. This encodes CAWRPPGLADSSYEQYL.